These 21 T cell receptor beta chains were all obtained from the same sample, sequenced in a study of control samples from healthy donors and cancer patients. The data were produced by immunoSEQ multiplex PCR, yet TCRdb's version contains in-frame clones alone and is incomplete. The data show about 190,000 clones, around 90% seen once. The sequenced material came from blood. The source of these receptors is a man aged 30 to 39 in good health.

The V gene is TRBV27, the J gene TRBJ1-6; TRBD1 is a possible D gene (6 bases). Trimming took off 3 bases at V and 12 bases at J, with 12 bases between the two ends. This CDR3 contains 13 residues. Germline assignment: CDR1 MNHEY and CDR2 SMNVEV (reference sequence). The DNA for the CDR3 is TGTGCCAGCAGTTTGACAGGTACCAGACCCCTCCACTTT. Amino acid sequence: CASSLTGTRPLHF.

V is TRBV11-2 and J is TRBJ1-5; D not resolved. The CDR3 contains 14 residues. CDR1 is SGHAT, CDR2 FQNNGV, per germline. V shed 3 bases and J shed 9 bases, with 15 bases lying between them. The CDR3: CASSLVARSSPQHF. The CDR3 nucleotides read TGTGCCAGCAGCTTGGTCGCACGGTCATCGCCCCAGCATTTT.

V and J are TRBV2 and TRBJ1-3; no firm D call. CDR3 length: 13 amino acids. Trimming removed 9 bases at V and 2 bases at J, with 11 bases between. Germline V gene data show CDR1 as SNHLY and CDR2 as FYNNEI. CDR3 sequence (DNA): TGTGCCAGGGGAACTTCGGCTGGAAACACCATATATTTT. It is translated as CARGTSAGNTIYF.

This CDR3 is CASSLYTQGTSSYNSPLHF. The CDR3 DNA reads as TGTGCCAGCTCACTTTATACACAGGGGACTAGCTCCTATAATTCACCCCTCCACTTT. V and J are TRBV18 and TRBJ1-6, with 7 bases lining up with TRBD1. The germline CDR1 and CDR2 sequences are KGHSH and LQKENI. V was pared by 4 bases and J by 0 bases, with 12 bases of the junction left unmatched. CDR3 length equals 19 residues.

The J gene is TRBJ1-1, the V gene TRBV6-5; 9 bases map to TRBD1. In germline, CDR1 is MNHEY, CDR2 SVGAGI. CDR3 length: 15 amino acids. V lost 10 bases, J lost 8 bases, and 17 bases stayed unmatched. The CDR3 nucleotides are TGTGCCACCCGGCGAGGTGGACAGGGGACGGAAGAAGCTTTCTTT. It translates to CATRRGGQGTEEAFF.

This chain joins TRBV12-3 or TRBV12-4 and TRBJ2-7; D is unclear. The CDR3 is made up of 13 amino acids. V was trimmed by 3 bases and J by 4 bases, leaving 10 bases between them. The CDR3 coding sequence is TGTGCCAGCAGTTTTGAACGGTCTTACGAGCAGTACTTC. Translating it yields CASSFERSYEQYF.

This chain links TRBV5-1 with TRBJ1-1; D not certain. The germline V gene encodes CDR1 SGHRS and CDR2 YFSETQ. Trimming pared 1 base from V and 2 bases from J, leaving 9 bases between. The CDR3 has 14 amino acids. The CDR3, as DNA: TGCGCCAGCAGCTTGCAAATTTCCAACACTGAAGCTTTCTTT. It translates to CASSLQISNTEAFF. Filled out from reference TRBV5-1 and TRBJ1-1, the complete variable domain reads KAGVTQTPRYLIKTRGQQVTLSCSPISGHRSVSWYQQTPGQGLQFLFEYFSETQRNKGNFPGRFSGRQFSNSRSEMNVSTLELGDSALYLCASSLQISNTEAFFGQGTRLTVV.

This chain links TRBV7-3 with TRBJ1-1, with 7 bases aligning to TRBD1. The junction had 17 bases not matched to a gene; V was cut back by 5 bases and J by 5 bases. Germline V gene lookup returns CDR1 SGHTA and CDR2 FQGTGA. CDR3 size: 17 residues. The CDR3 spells CASSPRDGLQGRTEAFF. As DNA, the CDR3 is TGTGCCAGCAGCCCACGGGACGGCTTACAGGGGCGGACTGAAGCTTTCTTT.

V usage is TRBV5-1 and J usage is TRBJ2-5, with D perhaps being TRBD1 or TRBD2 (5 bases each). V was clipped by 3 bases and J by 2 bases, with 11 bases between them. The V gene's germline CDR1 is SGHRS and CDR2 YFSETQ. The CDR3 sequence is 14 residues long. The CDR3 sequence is CASSYGGSQETQYF. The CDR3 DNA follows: TGCGCCAGCAGCTATGGGGGTTCGCAAGAGACCCAGTACTTC. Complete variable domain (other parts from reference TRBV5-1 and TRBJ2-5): KAGVTQTPRYLIKTRGQQVTLSCSPISGHRSVSWYQQTPGQGLQFLFEYFSETQRNKGNFPGRFSGRQFSNSRSEMNVSTLELGDSALYLCASSYGGSQETQYFGPGTRLLVL.

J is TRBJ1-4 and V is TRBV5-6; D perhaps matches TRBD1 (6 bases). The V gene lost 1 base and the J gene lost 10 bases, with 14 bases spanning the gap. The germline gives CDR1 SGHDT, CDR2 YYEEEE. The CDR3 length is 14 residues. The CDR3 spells CASSLWGAVGKLFF. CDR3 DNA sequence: TGTGCCAGCAGCTTGTGGGGGGCTGTGGGAAAACTGTTTTTT.

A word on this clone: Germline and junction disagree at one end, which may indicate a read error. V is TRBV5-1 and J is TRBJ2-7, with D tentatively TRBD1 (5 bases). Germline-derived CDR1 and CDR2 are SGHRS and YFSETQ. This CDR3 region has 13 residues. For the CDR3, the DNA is TGCGCCAGCAGCTTGGATGGTGGCGCAGGGTTAAGCTTC. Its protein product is CASSLDGGAGLSF.

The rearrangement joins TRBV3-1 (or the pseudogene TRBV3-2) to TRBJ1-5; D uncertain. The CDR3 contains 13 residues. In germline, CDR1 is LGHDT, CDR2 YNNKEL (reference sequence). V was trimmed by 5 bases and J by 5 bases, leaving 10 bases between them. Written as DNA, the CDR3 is TGTGCCAGCAGCAGCCGGTGGGATCAGCCCCAGCATTTT. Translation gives CASSSRWDQPQHF.

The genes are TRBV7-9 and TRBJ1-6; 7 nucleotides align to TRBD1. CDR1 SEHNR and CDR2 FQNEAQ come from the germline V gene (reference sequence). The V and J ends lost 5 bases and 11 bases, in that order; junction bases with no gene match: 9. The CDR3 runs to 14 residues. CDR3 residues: CASSPGGTETPLHF. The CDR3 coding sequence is TGTGCCAGCAGCCCAGGCGGGACAGAAACACCCCTCCACTTT.

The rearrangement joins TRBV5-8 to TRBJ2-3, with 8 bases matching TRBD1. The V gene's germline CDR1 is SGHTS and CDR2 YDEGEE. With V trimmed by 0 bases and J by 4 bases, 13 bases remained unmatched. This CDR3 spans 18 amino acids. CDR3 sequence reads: CASSLGDPGTGSSDTQYF. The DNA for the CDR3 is TGTGCCAGCAGCTTGGGGGACCCCGGGACAGGTTCATCAGATACGCAGTATTTT.

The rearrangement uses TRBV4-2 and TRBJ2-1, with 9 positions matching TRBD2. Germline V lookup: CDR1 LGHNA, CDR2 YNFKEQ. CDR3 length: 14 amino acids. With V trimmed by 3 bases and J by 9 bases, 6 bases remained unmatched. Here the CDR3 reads CASSQGRGGGEQFF. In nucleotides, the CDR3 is TGTGCCAGCAGCCAGGGGCGGGGGGGCGGTGAGCAGTTCTTC.

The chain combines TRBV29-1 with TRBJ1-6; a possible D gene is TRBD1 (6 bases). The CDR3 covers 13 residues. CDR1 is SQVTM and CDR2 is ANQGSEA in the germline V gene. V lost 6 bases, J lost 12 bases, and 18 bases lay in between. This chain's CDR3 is CSVATGTQRPLHF. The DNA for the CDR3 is TGCAGCGTGGCAACAGGGACACAGAGACCCCTCCACTTT.

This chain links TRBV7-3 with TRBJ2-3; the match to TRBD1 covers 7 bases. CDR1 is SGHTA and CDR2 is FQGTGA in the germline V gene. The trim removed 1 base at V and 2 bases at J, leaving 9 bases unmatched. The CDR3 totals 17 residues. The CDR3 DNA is TGTGCCAGCAGCTTAAAAGGGTCAGGGGGTAACACAGATACGCAGTATTTT. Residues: CASSLKGSGGNTDTQYF.

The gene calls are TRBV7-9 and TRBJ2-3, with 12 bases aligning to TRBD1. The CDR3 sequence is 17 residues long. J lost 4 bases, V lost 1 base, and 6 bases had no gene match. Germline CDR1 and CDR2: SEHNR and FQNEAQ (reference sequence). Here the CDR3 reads CASSLGVGQGASDTQYF. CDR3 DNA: TGTGCCAGCAGCTTAGGGGTGGGACAGGGGGCCTCAGATACGCAGTATTTT.

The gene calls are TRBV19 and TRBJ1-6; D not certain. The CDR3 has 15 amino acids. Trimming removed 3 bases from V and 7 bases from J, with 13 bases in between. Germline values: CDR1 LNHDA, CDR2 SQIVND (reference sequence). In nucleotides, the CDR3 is TGTGCCAGTAGTATCGTCAAACCCGAGAATTCACCCCTCCACTTT. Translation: CASSIVKPENSPLHF.

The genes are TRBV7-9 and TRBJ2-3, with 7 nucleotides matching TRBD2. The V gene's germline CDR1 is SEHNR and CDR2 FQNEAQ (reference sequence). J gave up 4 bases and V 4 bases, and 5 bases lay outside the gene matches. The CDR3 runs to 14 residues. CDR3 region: CASSWGGGADTQYF. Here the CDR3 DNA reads TGTGCCAGCAGCTGGGGTGGGGGGGCAGATACGCAGTATTTT.

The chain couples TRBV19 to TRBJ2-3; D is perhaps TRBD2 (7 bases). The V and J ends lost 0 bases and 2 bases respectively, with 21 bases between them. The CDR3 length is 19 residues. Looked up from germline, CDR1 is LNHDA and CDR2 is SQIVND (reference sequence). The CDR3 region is CASSIDILGRGPHTDTQYF. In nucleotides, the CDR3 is TGTGCCAGTAGTATAGATATCCTCGGGCGGGGGCCTCACACAGATACGCAGTATTTT.